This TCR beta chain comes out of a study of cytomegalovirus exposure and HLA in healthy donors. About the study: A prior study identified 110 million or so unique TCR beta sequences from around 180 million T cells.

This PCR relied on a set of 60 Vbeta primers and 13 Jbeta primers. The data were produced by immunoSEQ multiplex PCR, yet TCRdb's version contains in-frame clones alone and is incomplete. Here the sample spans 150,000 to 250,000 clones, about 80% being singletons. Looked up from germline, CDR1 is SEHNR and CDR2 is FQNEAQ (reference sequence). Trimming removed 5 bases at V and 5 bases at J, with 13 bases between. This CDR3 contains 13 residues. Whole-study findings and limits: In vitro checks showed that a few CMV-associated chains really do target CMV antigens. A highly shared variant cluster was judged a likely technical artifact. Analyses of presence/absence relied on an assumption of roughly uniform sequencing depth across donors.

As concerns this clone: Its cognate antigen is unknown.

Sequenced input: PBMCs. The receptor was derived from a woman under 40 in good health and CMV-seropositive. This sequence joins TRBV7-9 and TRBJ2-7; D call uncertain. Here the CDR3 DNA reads TGTGCCAGCAGCCCGGGTCTGGGTCACGAGCAGTACTTC. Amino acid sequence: CASSPGLGHEQYF.